This T cell receptor beta chain was sequenced during a study of blood T cell repertoires in COVID-19. On the study more broadly: Both acute and convalescent COVID-19 samples were obtained from the United States, Italy and Spain.

Germline V lookup: CDR1 SGHDN, CDR2 FVKESK. The CDR3 loop spans 11 amino acids. Trimming took 2 bases from V and 4 from J, leaving 3 bases between them. The assay was immunoSEQ multiplex PCR, and TCRdb's table has in-frame clones only and misses some. The repertoire holds approximately 70,000 clones, with over 75% as singletons. Sequenced input: peripheral blood. The chain carries TRBV14 and TRBJ2-7; D remains unclear. This sequence was found in a human donor in a cohort sampled during active COVID-19. CDR3 nucleotides: TGTGCCAGCAGCCAACTTTACGAGCAGTACTTC. Encoded protein: CASSQLYEQYF.